These 14 T cell receptor beta chains came from one sample sequenced in a study of regulatory T cells in long-lasting Graves disease. As to time point: newly diagnosed GD, antithyroid drugs for less than 3 months. Construction of the TCR library relied on RNA isolated from PBMCs. Building of the TCR beta libraries involved iRepertoire HTBI primers and Arm-PCR of CDR3 regions. One entry per CDR3 protein results from TCRdb running MiXCR on the multiplex PCR reads. The sample includes some 560,000 distinct CDR3 sequences, around 16% of them seen just once. The data were also submitted as part of a second study, on T cells in Graves' hyperthyroidism and ophthalmopathy.

The starting material was peripheral blood mononuclear cells (PBMCs), obtained at new diagnosis, from a patient treated with antithyroid drugs. Receptors originate from a woman between 40 and 65 years old with Graves disease.

This clonotype was observed at least ten times. This chain's CDR3 is CASSETSGGTYEQYF. In nucleotides, the CDR3 is TGTGCCAGCAGCGAGACTAGCGGGGGGACCTACGAGCAGTACTTC. J is TRBJ2-7 and V is TRBV5-4, with 13 nucleotides matching TRBD2. Germline CDR1 and CDR2: SGHNT and YYREEE (reference sequence). The V segment lost 4 bases and the J segment 2 bases; nucleotides outside the gene matches: 3. The CDR3 is 15 residues long. Using reference TRBV5-4 and TRBJ2-7 for the parts outside the CDR3, the full variable domain is ETGVTQSPTHLIKTRGQQVTLRCSSQSGHNTVSWYQQALGQGPQFIFQYYREEENGRGNFPPRFSGLQFPNYSSELNVNALELDDSALYLCASSETSGGTYEQYFGPGTRLTVT.

The sample holds a few counts of this clonotype. The chain has TRBV29-1 and TRBJ1-2; D might be TRBD1 (5 bases). V was clipped by 3 bases and J by 7 bases, with 15 bases between them. The CDR3 is made up of 13 amino acids. The germline V gene encodes CDR1 SQVTM and CDR2 ANQGSEA. The CDR3 reads CSVDRAGNRGYTF. In nucleotides, the CDR3 is TGCAGCGTTGATAGAGCAGGGAATCGTGGCTACACCTTC.

The chain carries TRBV6-2 or TRBV6-3 and TRBJ1-6; 8 bases are a match to TRBD1. Germline V CDR1 and CDR2: MNHEY, SVGEGT. CDR3 length: 15 amino acids. J gave up 7 bases and V 4 bases, and 6 bases lay outside the gene matches. The CDR3 loop reads CASSSRTGWNSPLHF. For the CDR3, the DNA is TGTGCCAGCAGTTCCCGGACAGGGTGGAATTCACCCCTCCACTTT.

This clonotype was observed at least ten times. The chain links TRBV12-3 or TRBV12-4 to TRBJ2-5; 8 bases are a match to TRBD2. Germline trimming cut 6 bases from V and 5 bases from J; bases unmatched to any gene: 11. The CDR3 is made up of 15 amino acids. CDR3 amino acids: CASRFGRGVKETQYF. In DNA form, the CDR3 reads TGTGCCAGCAGGTTCGGGCGGGGGGTCAAGGAGACCCAGTACTTC.

This clonotype has only a few counts. CDR3 in amino acids: CASSQAPYNEQFF. In DNA, the CDR3 is TGCGCCAGCAGCCAAGCCCCCTACAATGAGCAGTTCTTC. The chain joins TRBV4-1 to TRBJ2-1; D is uncertain. The germline CDR1 and CDR2 sequences are MGHRA and YSYEKL. Trimming removed 1 base from V and 2 bases from J, with 3 bases in between. This CDR3 comprises 13 residues.

Many counts were recorded for this clonotype. The chain employs TRBV6-1 and TRBJ1-1, with D maybe TRBD1 (6 bases). The V and J ends lost 6 bases and 7 bases respectively, with 12 bases between them. Germline CDR1 is MNHNS and CDR2 is SASEGT. The CDR3 loop spans 12 amino acids. The CDR3 DNA follows: TGTGCCAGCAGAGCGGGGGCGAATGAAGCTTTCTTT. Translation gives CASRAGANEAFF.

This clonotype has at least ten counts. The CDR3 protein is CATFNLGRANTGELFF. CDR3 DNA sequence: TGTGCCACCTTTAACCTGGGCAGGGCGAACACCGGGGAGCTGTTTTTT. The chain recombines TRBV24-1 with TRBJ2-2; TRBD1 is a possible D gene (5 bases). V was clipped by 9 bases and J by 0 bases, with 16 bases between them. CDR3 length: 16 amino acids. CDR1 and CDR2 from the germline V gene are KGHDR and SFDVKD.

This chain joins TRBV5-5 and TRBJ1-5; no clear D gene. CDR3 length: 15 amino acids. Germline V gene data show CDR1 as SGHKS and CDR2 as YYEKEE (reference sequence). Trimming stripped 2 bases from V and 4 bases from J, with 13 bases between. The CDR3 sequence is CASSFTGRSNQPQHF. In DNA, the CDR3 is TGTGCCAGCAGCTTTACGGGTCGCAGTAATCAGCCCCAGCATTTT.

This clonotype was seen many times. V usage is TRBV5-1 and J usage is TRBJ2-3; TRBD2 agrees at 8 bases. The CDR3 contains 14 residues. Germline assignment: CDR1 SGHRS and CDR2 YFSETQ. V lost 5 bases, J lost 5 bases, and 7 bases stayed unmatched. CDR3 sequence reads: CASRAGAPQDTQYF. Written as DNA, the CDR3 is TGCGCCAGCAGAGCGGGGGCCCCCCAAGATACGCAGTATTTT.

This clonotype was found many times. The chain links TRBV11-2 to TRBJ2-7, with D perhaps matching TRBD1 (5 bases). The CDR3 loop spans 13 amino acids. The germline gives CDR1 SGHAT, CDR2 FQNNGV. Between the trimmed V and J ends, which lost 5 bases and 3 bases, there was a span of 11 bases. The CDR3 loop reads CASSNGQFYEQYF. CDR3 nucleotides: TGTGCCAGCAGCAACGGACAATTCTACGAGCAGTACTTC.

This clonotype was observed at least ten times. V is TRBV24-1 and J is TRBJ1-1; no reliable D call. The CDR3 totals 11 residues. From germline, CDR1 is KGHDR and CDR2 SFDVKD. V was pared by 6 bases and J by 1 base, with 2 bases between. CDR3 in DNA: TGTGCCACCAGTCAGAACACTGAAGCTTTCTTT. Translating gives CATSQNTEAFF.

The chain couples TRBV7-2 to TRBJ2-3; 8 bases map to TRBD2. This CDR3 comprises 17 residues. Losses at the gene ends were 6 bases for V and 1 base for J; bases not matched to a gene: 12. Germline lookup yields CDR1 SGHTA and CDR2 FQGNSA. The CDR3 is CASSHQVGRGGTDTQYF. The CDR3 DNA follows: TGTGCCAGCAGTCACCAAGTCGGGCGGGGGGGCACAGATACGCAGTATTTT.

The sample holds many counts of this clonotype. CDR3 amino acids: CATGRTVNTEAFF. CDR3 in DNA: TGTGCCACCGGACGGACAGTGAACACTGAAGCTTTCTTT. The chain recombines TRBV2 with TRBJ1-1; maybe TRBD1 (6 bases). The CDR3 extends over 13 amino acids. Germline CDR1 and CDR2: SNHLY and FYNNEI. V lost 10 bases, J lost 0 bases, and 12 bases lay in between.

The chain combines TRBV29-1 with TRBJ1-3, with D unclear. In germline, CDR1 is SQVTM, CDR2 ANQGSEA. Trimming removed 1 base from V and 0 bases from J, with 4 bases in between. This CDR3 is built from 13 residues. CDR3 bases: TGCAGCGTTGAAGGGACCTCTGGAAACACCATATATTTT. As protein: CSVEGTSGNTIYF.